The clone carrying this TCR beta chain has ten or more counts. These data belong to a study of identical twins. TCRdb ran MiXCR on the 5' RACE reads and lists one entry per CDR3 protein. The repertoire includes about 390,000 distinct CDR3 sequences, around 9% of them detected once, and roughly 8.9% sits in the top ten. This CDR3 comprises 18 residues. V shed 2 bases and J shed 0 bases, with 18 bases lying between them. Sequencing was done on a sample of naive T cells sorted from blood. The clonotype was recovered from a woman between 50 and 59 years old in good health. The gene calls are TRBV12-3 or TRBV12-4 and TRBJ2-3; D is perhaps TRBD2 (6 bases). CDR3 nucleotides: TGTGCCAGCAGTTTATCCGGGGGACTCGGATCTAGCACAGATACGCAGTATTTT. Amino acids: CASSLSGGLGSSTDTQYF.